The TCR beta chain under discussion was sequenced for a study of neurological immune-mediated disorders. TCRdb ran MiXCR on the 5' RACE reads and lists one entry per CDR3 protein. The sample lists approximately 89,000 distinct CDR3 sequences, 4.3% occurring once. Time point defined: longitudinal time-point 3. Trimming took 4 bases from V and 11 from J, leaving 17 bases between them. The CDR3 runs to 13 residues. Germline V CDR1 and CDR2: LGHDT, YNNKEL (reference sequence). This clonotype came up many times. The receptor was derived from a woman in her sixties or seventies with multiple sclerosis. V gene TRBV3-1 combines with J gene TRBJ1-1, with a tentative D call TRBD1 (5 bases). The sequenced sample was PBMCs. The CDR3 coding sequence is TGTGCCAGCAGCCCGCCCAACGGGGGGAGGGCTTTCTTT. Translated: CASSPPNGGRAFF. Drawing the rest from reference TRBV3-1 and TRBJ1-1, the complete variable domain is DTAVSQTPKYLVTQMGNDKSIKCEQNLGHDTMYWYKQDSKKFLKIMFSYNNKELIINETVPNRFSPKSPDKAHLNLHINSLELGDSAVYFCASSPPNGGRAFFGQGTRLTVV.